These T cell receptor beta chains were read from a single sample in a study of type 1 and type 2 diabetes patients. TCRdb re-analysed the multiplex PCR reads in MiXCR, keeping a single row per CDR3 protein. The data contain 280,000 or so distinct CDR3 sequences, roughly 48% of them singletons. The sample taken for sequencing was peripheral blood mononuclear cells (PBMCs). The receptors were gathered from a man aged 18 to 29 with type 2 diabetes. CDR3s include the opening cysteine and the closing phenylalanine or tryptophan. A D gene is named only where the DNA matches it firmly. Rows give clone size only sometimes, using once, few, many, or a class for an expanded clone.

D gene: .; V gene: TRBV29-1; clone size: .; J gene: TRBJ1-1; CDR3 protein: CSVQGSTEAFF; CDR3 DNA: TGCAGCGTACAGGGTTCCACTGAAGCTTTCTTT
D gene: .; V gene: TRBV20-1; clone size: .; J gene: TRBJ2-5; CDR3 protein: CSARRQVRETQYF; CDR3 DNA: TGCAGTGCTAGACGACAGGTGCGAGAGACCCAGTACTTC
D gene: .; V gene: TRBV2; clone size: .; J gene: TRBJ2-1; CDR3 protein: CASLGARGLYNEQFF; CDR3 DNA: TGTGCCAGCTTAGGGGCAAGAGGATTATACAATGAGCAGTTCTTC
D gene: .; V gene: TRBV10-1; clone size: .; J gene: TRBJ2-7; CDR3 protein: CASSQGLFEQYF; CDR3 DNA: TGTGCCAGCAGCCAAGGATTGTTCGAGCAGTACTTC
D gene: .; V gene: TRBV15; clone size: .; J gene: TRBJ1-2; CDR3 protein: CATSRDRAANYGYTF; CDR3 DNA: TGTGCCACCAGCAGAGATCGGGCAGCTAACTATGGCTACACCTTC
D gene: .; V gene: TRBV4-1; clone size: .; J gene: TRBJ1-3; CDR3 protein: CASSQDNGITGNTIYF; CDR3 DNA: TGCGCCAGCAGCCAAGACAATGGGATCACTGGAAACACCATATATTTT
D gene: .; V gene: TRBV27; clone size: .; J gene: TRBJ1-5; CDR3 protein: CATSEGNQPQHF; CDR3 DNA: TGTGCCACCAGTGAAGGGAATCAGCCCCAGCATTTT
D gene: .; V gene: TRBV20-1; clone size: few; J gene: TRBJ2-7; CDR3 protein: CSAKTDSAIYEQYF; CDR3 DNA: TGCAGTGCTAAAACCGATTCGGCTATATACGAGCAGTACTTC
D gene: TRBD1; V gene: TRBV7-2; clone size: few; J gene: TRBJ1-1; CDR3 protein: CASSLATGGGTEAFF; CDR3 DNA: TGTGCCAGCAGCTTAGCGACAGGGGGCGGCACTGAAGCTTTCTTT
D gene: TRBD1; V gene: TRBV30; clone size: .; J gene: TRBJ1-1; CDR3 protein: CAGRQGPNTEAFF; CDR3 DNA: TGTGCTGGCCGACAGGGGCCGAACACTGAAGCTTTCTTT
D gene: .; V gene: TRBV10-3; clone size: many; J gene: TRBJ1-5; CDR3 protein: CAISVEGNNQPQHF; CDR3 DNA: TGTGCCATCAGTGTAGAGGGGAACAATCAGCCCCAGCATTTT
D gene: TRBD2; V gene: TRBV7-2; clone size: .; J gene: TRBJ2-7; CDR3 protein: CASSMGLAGNEQYF; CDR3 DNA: TGTGCCAGCAGCATGGGACTAGCGGGGAACGAGCAGTACTTC
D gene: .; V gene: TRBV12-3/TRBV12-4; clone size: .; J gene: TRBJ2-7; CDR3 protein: CASRLGTLTREQYF; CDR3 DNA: TGTGCCAGCAGGTTGGGGACCCTGACGAGAGAGCAGTACTTC
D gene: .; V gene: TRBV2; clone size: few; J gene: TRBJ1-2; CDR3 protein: CASSERTYGYTF; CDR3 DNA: TGTGCCAGCAGTGAGAGGACTTATGGCTACACCTTC
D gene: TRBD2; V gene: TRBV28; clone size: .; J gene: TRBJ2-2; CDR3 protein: CASHSSGSARELFF; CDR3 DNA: TGTGCCAGCCATTCTAGCGGGAGCGCCCGGGAGCTGTTTTTT
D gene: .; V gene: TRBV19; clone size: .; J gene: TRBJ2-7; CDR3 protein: CAGSFGVSSYEQYF; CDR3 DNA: TGTGCCGGTAGCTTCGGAGTTAGCTCCTACGAGCAGTACTTC